The T cell receptor (beta chain) described here comes from a study of high-grade serous ovarian cancer treatment subgroups. Study context: Each sample yielded on average about 7,000 unique TCR beta rearrangements from 11,000 to 15,000 reads.

Tumor samples were obtained before definitive surgery or chemotherapy. V lost 5 bases, J lost 2 bases, and 11 bases lay in between. This CDR3 comprises 13 residues. Looked up from germline, CDR1 is SGHNT and CDR2 is YYREEE (reference sequence). This clone was picked up a small number of times. Its antigen is not identified. General observations from the study: Repertoire similarity ranged roughly 0.095 to 0.8 between tumors of one patient. The analyses considered CDR3 and ignored CDR1 and CDR2.

Profiled with immunoSEQ multiplex PCR; TCRdb holds only in-frame clones, not every one. The repertoire holds roughly 15,000 clones, with 86% as singletons. This clonotype originated in a human donor with high-grade serous ovarian cancer. The V call is TRBV5-4, the J call TRBJ2-7; weak D call: TRBD2 (6 bases). The specimen was tumor tissue. The CDR3 DNA is TGTGCCAGCAGTGTGAGGAGGGCCTACGAGCAGTACTTC. This sequence encodes CASSVRRAYEQYF.